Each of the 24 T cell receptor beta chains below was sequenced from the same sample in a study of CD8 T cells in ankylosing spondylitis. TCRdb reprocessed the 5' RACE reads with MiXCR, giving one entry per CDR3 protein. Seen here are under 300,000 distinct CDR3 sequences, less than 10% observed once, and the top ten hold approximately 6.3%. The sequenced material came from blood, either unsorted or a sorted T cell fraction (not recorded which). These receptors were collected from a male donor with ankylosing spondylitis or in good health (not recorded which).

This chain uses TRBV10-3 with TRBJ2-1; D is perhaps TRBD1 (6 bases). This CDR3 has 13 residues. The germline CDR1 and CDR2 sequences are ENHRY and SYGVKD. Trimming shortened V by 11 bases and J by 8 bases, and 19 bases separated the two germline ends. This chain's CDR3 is CAVRGKQGDEQFF. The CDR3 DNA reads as TGTGCCGTAAGGGGCAAACAGGGCGATGAGCAGTTCTTC.

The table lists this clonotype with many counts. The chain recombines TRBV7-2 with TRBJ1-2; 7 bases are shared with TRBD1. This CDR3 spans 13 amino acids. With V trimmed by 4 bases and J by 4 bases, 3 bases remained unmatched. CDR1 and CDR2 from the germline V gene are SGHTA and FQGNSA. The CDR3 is CASSWDSFYGYTF. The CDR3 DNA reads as TGTGCCAGCAGCTGGGACAGCTTCTATGGCTACACCTTC.

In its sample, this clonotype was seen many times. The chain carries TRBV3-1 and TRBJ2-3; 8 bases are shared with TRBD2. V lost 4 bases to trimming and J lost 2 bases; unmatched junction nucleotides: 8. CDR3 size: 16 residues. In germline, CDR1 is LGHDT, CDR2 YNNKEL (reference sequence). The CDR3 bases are TGTGCCAGCAGCCGGGGGGGCGGGAGGCACACAGATACGCAGTATTTT. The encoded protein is CASSRGGGRHTDTQYF.

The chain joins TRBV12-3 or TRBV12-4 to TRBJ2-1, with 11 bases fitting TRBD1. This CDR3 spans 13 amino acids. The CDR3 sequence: CVLGTGGNNEQFF. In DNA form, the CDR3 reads TGTGTCCTCGGGACAGGGGGAAACAATGAGCAGTTCTTC.

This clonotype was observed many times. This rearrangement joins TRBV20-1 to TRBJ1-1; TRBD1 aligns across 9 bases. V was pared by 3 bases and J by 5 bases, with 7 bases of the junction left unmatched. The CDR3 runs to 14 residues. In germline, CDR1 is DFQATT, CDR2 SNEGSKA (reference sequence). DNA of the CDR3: TGCAGTGCTAGCCTGGGACAGGGTAGGACTGAAGCTTTCTTT. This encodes CSASLGQGRTEAFF.

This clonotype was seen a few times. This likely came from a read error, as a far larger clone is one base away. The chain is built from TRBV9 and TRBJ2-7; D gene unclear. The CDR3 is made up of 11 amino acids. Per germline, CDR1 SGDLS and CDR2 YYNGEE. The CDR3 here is CASSASCEQYF. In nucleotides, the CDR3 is TGTGCCAGCAGCGCGTCCTGCGAGCAGTACTTC.

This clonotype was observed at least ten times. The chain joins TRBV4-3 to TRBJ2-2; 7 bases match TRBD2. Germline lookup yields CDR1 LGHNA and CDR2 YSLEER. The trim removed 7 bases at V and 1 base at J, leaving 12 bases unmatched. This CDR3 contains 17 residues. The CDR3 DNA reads TGCGCCAGCAAAATTGTGGGCGGGACTAAGAACACCGGGGAGCTGTTTTTT. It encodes CASKIVGGTKNTGELFF.

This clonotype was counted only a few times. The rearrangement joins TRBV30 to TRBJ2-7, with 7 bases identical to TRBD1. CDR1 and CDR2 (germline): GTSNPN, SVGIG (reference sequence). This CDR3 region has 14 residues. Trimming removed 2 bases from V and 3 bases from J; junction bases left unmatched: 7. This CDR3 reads CAWSLATGYYEQYF. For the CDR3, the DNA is TGTGCCTGGAGTTTGGCGACAGGGTACTACGAGCAGTACTTC.

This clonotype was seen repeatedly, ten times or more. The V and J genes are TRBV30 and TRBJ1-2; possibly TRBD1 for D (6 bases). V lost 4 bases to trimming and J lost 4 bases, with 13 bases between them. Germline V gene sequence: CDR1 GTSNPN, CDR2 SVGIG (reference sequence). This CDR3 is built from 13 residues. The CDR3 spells CAWKSGALYGYTF. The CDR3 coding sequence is TGTGCCTGGAAATCGGGGGCCCTCTATGGCTACACCTTC.

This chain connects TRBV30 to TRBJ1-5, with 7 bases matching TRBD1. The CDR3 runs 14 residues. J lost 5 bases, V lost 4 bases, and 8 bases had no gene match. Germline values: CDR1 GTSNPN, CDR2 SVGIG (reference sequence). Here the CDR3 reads CAWTLTGEDQPQHF. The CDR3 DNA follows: TGTGCCTGGACACTCACAGGGGAGGATCAGCCCCAGCATTTT. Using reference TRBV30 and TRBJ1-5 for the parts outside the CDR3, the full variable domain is SQTIHQWPATLVQPVGSPLSLECTVEGTSNPNLYWYRQAAGRGLQLLFYSVGIGQISSEVPQNLSASRPQDRQFILSSKKLLLSDSGFYLCAWTLTGEDQPQHFGDGTRLSIL.

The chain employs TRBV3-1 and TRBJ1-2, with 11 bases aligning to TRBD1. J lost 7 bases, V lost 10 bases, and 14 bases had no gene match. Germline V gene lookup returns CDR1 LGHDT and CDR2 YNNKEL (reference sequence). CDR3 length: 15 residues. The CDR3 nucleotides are TGTGCCACCTCTACTCCCGGGACAGGGGGGTCTGGCTACACCTTC. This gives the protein CATSTPGTGGSGYTF.

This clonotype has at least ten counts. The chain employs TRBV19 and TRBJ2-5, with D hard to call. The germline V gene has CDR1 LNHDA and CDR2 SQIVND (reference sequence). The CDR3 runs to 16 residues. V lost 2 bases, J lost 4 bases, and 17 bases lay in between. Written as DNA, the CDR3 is TGTGCCAGTAGTATAAAGTCGGAGACCCGGCGAGAGACCCAGTACTTC. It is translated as CASSIKSETRRETQYF.

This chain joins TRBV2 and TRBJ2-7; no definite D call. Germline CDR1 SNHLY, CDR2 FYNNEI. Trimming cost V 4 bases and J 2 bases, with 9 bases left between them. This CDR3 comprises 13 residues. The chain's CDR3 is CASSVYAAYEQYF. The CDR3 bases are TGTGCCAGCAGTGTTTACGCAGCCTACGAGCAGTACTTC.

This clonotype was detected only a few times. The CDR3 DNA sequence: TGTGCCAGCAGCCCTGAACTACCTTACAATGAGCAGTTCTTC. This gives the protein CASSPELPYNEQFF. This chain joins TRBV7-9 and TRBJ2-1, with D uncertain. V lost 5 bases and J 4 bases, leaving 12 bases between the germline ends. This CDR3 region has 14 residues. Germline CDR1 reads SEHNR; CDR2 reads FQNEAQ (reference sequence).

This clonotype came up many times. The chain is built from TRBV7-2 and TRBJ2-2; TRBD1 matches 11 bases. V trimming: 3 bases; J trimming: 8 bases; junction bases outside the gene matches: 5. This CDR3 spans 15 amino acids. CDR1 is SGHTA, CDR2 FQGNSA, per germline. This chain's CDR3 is CASSFGTGGGGELFF. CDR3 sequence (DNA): TGTGCCAGCAGCTTCGGGACAGGGGGAGGAGGGGAGCTGTTTTTT.

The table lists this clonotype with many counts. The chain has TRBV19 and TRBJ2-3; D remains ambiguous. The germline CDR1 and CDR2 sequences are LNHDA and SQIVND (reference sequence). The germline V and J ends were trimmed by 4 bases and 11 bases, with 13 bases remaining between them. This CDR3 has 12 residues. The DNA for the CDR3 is TGTGCCAGTAGTACCCAGGTGAACGTGCAGTATTTT. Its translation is CASSTQVNVQYF.

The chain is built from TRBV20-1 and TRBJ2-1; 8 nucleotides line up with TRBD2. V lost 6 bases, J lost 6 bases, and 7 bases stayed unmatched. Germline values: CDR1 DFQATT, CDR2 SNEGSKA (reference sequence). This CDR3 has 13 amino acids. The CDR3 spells CSAISGGRNEQFF. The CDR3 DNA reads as TGCAGTGCCATATCGGGGGGGCGCAATGAGCAGTTCTTC.

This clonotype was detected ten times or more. CDR3 in DNA: TGCGCCAGCAGCATTAACGGGGGGCTGGCTAGTGGCTACACCTTC. The encoded protein is CASSINGGLASGYTF. The J gene is TRBJ1-2, the V gene TRBV5-1; D may be TRBD1 (6 bases). Trimming stripped 4 bases from V and 7 bases from J, with 20 bases between. CDR1 and CDR2 (germline): SGHRS, YFSETQ. This CDR3 is 15 amino acids long.

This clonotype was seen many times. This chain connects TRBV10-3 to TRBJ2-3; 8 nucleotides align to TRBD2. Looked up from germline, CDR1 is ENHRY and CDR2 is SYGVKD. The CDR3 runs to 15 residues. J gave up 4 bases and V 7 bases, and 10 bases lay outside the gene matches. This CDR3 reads CAIKGSRGVADTQYF. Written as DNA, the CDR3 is TGTGCCATCAAGGGCTCGCGGGGGGTTGCAGATACGCAGTATTTT.

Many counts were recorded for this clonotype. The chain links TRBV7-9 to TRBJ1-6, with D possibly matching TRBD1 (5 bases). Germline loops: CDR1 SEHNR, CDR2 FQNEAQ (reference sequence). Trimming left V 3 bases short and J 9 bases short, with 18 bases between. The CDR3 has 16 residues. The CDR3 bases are TGTGCCAGCAGCTTGGGTTGGCAGGGCCCGGGTTCACCCCTCCACTTT. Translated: CASSLGWQGPGSPLHF.

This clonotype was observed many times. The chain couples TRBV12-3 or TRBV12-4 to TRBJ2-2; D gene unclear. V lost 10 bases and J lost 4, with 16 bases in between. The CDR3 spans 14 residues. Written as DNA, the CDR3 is TGTGCCACCACGTCCGGGTCGAGCACCGGGGAGCTGTTTTTT. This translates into CATTSGSSTGELFF.

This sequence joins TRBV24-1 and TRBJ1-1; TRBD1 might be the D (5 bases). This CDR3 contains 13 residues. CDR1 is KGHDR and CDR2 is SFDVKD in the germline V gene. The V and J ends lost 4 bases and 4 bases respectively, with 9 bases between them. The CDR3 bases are TGTGCCACCAGTGAGGGGGGAGTCACTGAAGCTTTCTTT. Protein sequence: CATSEGGVTEAFF.

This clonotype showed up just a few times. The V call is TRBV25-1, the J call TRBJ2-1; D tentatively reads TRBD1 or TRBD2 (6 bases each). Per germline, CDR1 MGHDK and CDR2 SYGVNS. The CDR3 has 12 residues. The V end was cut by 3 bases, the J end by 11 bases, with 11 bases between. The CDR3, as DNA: TGTGCCAGCAGTGACCACGGGGGCCAGCAGTTCTTC. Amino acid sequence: CASSDHGGQQFF.

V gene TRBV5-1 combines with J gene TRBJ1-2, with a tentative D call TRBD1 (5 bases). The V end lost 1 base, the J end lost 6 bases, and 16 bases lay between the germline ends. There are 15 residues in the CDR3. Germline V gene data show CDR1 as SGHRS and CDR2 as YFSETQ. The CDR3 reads CASSLLGDQGHGYTF. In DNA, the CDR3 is TGCGCCAGCAGCTTGCTTGGGGATCAGGGCCATGGCTACACCTTC.